This T cell receptor beta chain was captured in a study of T cell responses to AZD1222 COVID-19 vaccine. The V end lost 3 bases, the J end lost 8 bases, and 17 bases lay between the germline ends. Germline V gene sequence: CDR1 SGHNT, CDR2 YYREEE (reference sequence). The CDR3 has 14 residues. About this clone itself: Its antigen is still unknown.

General study results and limits: Epitopes outside B.1.351 and B.1.1.7 mutated regions reportedly drew nearly half of spike TCRs.

The method was immunoSEQ multiplex PCR; TCRdb's version includes in-frame clones alone and lacks a portion of them. The sample lists 130,000 or so clones, approximately 93% occurring once. The chain couples TRBV5-4 to TRBJ1-2; a weak D match, TRBD1 (6 bases). This TCR came from an adult in good health. The sample consisted of peripheral blood, taken on day 0 of AZD1222 vaccination. CDR3 in amino acids: CASSSPGASSGYTF. CDR3 coding DNA: TGTGCCAGCAGCTCACCGGGGGCGTCGTCCGGCTACACCTTC.